Listed below are T cell receptor beta chains from one sample, sequenced in a study of blood T cells in healthy people across ages. TCRdb re-called the 5' RACE reads with MiXCR, one entry per CDR3 protein. The sample lists under 2 million distinct CDR3 sequences, around 35% occurring once. The specimen sequenced was blood. The receptors originated from a woman aged 25 to 39 in good health. The CDR3 runs from the conserved cysteine through the conserved F or W. The order of the fields is J gene, V gene, CDR3 protein.

>TRBJ1-1|TRBV20-1
CSARDRRNTEAFF
>TRBJ1-2|TRBV7-2
CVSSFSPGDYGYTF
>TRBJ2-7|TRBV7-9
CASSLDGGGPSYEQYF
>TRBJ1-5|TRBV12-3/TRBV12-4
CASSEGGFGNQPQHF
>TRBJ2-1|TRBV2
CASRRIAGKYNEQFF
>TRBJ2-7|TRBV20-1
CSARDLAGARFEQYF
>TRBJ2-7|TRBV29-1
CSVRGRGDEQYF
>TRBJ2-1|TRBV12-3/TRBV12-4
CASSYEGGHNEQFF
>TRBJ2-1|TRBV20-1
CSAPGRVVYNEQFF
>TRBJ2-1|TRBV11-2
CASSRRLASPYNEQFF
>TRBJ1-1|TRBV20-1
CSARGDREGLGAFF
>TRBJ2-5|TRBV14
CASSQDGQRAREQYF
>TRBJ2-1|TRBV12-3/TRBV12-4
CARVLAGAYNEQFF
>TRBJ2-1|TRBV4-2
CASSQVVQGMNNEQFF
>TRBJ2-1|TRBV18
CASSPQSGPRGNEQFF
>TRBJ2-1|TRBV5-1
CASSLPLAGGINEQFF
>TRBJ2-2|TRBV5-1
CASSLAATGLIGELFF
>TRBJ2-1|TRBV6-1
CASFRTPNNEQFF
>TRBJ2-1|TRBV7-9
CASSANRRGHEQFF
>TRBJ2-5|TRBV24-1
CATSDLGVPQETQYF
>TRBJ2-7|TRBV24-1
CATSDFGRSEQYF
>TRBJ2-1|TRBV7-7
CASSPTRTGHNEQFF
>TRBJ2-7|TRBV29-1
CSISSGSSYEQYF
>TRBJ2-3|TRBV28
CASSLGANLAGVKGTDTQYF
>TRBJ2-7|TRBV7-8
CASSLGPNYEQYF
>TRBJ2-2|TRBV20-1
CSSQSGTANTGELFF
>TRBJ2-3|TRBV6-1
CASSWGLVPSPDTQYF
>TRBJ1-4|TRBV20-1
CSAKRDRDEKLFF
>TRBJ1-5|TRBV30
CAWREEDNQPQHF
>TRBJ2-7|TRBV27
CASSGGASGYEQYF
>TRBJ2-3|TRBV3-1
CASSQRGLAESTDTQYF
>TRBJ2-7|TRBV20-1
CSASATTKPSYEQYF
>TRBJ2-2|TRBV5-5
CASSLLQGPTGELFF
>TRBJ2-1|TRBV12-3/TRBV12-4
CASTLVGGGNEQFF
>TRBJ2-7|TRBV5-1
CASRASGYEQYF
>TRBJ2-1|TRBV9
CASSVEEAGRATYNEQFF
>TRBJ1-2|TRBV12-3/TRBV12-4
CASRINYGYTF
>TRBJ1-2|TRBV12-3/TRBV12-4
CASTLGHGRYGYTF
>TRBJ2-5|TRBV4-2
CASSQLSSGAQETQYF
>TRBJ2-5|TRBV28
CASSAHSAGTHQETQYF
>TRBJ1-6|TRBV6-2/TRBV6-3
CASSIIQVKRNSPPHF
>TRBJ2-5|TRBV5-6
CASSWVGQQETQYF
>TRBJ2-1|TRBV20-1
CSARVQDRGYYNEQFF
>TRBJ1-2|TRBV29-1
CSVEDRRRRGYGYTF
>TRBJ2-7|TRBV7-6
CASSLTAGSYEQYF
>TRBJ2-1|TRBV9
CASSARDSPNSAGQFF
>TRBJ2-1|TRBV9
CASSAEAGGTSEQFF
>TRBJ2-7|TRBV20-1
CSALRASRYEQYF
>TRBJ2-7|TRBV15
CATSSGTGGDSEQYF
>TRBJ2-2|TRBV3-1
CASSQDRANTGELFF
>TRBJ2-4|TRBV2
CASSLWGGGADEQYF
>TRBJ2-2|TRBV4-1
CASSQDLSGETNTGELFF
>TRBJ2-1|TRBV10-3
CAISEEAGTSYNEQFF
>TRBJ2-7|TRBV28
CASRGAPSYEQYF
>TRBJ2-3|TRBV3-1
CASSPGTSGPRESTDTQYF
>TRBJ2-3|TRBV7-2
CASSLGVWTDTQYF
>TRBJ2-5|TRBV5-6
CASSSYGRVETQYF
>TRBJ2-7|TRBV6-5
CASSRGQANYEQYF
>TRBJ2-3|TRBV28
CASSFRGLGGTDTQYF
>TRBJ2-5|TRBV20-1
CSADPGYRETQYF